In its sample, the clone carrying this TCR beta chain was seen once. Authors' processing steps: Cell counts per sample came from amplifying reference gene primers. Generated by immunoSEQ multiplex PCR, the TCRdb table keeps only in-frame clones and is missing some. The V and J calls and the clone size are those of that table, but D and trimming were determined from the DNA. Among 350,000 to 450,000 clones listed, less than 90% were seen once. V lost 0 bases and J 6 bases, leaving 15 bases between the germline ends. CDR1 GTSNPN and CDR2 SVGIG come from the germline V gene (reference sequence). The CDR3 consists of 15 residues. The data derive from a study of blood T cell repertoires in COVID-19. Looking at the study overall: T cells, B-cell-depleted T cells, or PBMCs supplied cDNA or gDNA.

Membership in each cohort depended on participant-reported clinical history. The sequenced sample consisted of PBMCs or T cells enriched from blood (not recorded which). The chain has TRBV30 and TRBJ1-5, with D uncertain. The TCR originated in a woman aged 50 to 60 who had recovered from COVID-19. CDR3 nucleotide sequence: TGTGCCTGGAGTGTACGTCGGGGAGGTGGTCAGCCCCAGCATTTT. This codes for CAWSVRRGGGQPQHF. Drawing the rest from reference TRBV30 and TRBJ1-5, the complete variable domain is SQTIHQWPATLVQPVGSPLSLECTVEGTSNPNLYWYRQAAGRGLQLLFYSVGIGQISSEVPQNLSASRPQDRQFILSSKKLLLSDSGFYLCAWSVRRGGGQPQHFGDGTRLSIL.